Listed here are 18 T cell receptor beta chains from one sample, sequenced in a study of blood T cell repertoires in COVID-19. Sequencing was performed with immunoSEQ multiplex PCR; in TCRdb, only in-frame clones are kept and a portion is missing. The data hold roughly 160,000 clones, with 79% observed a single time. Material for sequencing was peripheral blood. These receptors were taken from a woman aged 55-69 years with COVID-19, enrolled during active disease.

V is TRBV28 and J is TRBJ1-1; tentatively, D is TRBD1 (5 bases). The germline CDR1 and CDR2 sequences are MDHEN and SYDVKM. V was clipped by 8 bases and J by 4 bases, with 14 bases between them. The CDR3 loop spans 13 amino acids. CDR3 in amino acids: CASQGSHATEAFF. The CDR3 DNA follows: TGTGCCAGCCAGGGATCTCACGCCACTGAAGCTTTCTTT.

This sequence joins TRBV12-5 and TRBJ2-1; TRBD2 agrees at 10 bases. CDR1 is LGHNT, CDR2 FRNRAP, per germline. The CDR3 extends over 15 amino acids. Trimming removed 6 bases from V and 7 bases from J; junction bases left unmatched: 9. DNA of the CDR3: TGTGCTAGTGGCCAGGCTAGCGGGAGTATAAATGAGCAGTTCTTC. This translates into CASGQASGSINEQFF.

This chain connects TRBV5-4 to TRBJ2-7; 8 nucleotides agree with TRBD1. The CDR3 extends over 14 amino acids. Trimming took 3 bases from V and 5 from J; bases not matched to a gene: 7. Germline CDR1 is SGHNT and CDR2 is YYREEE (reference sequence). The CDR3 DNA is TGTGCCAGCAGCTCGAAGGACAGGGTTCACGAGCAGTACGTC. Its translation: CASSSKDRVHEQYV.

The chain employs TRBV30 and TRBJ2-5; no clear D. V was pared by 4 bases and J by 3 bases, with 12 bases between. The CDR3 consists of 13 residues. Germline CDR1 reads GTSNPN; CDR2 reads SVGIG (reference sequence). The CDR3, as DNA: TGTGCCTGGACGTCTAGGCCAAAAGAGACCCAGTACTTC. Its translation is CAWTSRPKETQYF. The entire variable domain, with the rest obtained from reference TRBV30 and TRBJ2-5, is as follows: SQTIHQWPATLVQPVGSPLSLECTVEGTSNPNLYWYRQAAGRGLQLLFYSVGIGQISSEVPQNLSASRPQDRQFILSSKKLLLSDSGFYLCAWTSRPKETQYFGPGTRLLVL.

The V call is TRBV27, the J call TRBJ1-1; D unclear. Trimming stripped 6 bases from V and 6 bases from J, with 17 bases between. Germline CDR1 reads MNHEY; CDR2 reads SMNVEV (reference sequence). The CDR3 is made up of 14 amino acids. The CDR3 DNA reads TGTGCCAGCAGCCCCAGTACGCCCTCTTCTGAAGCTTTCTTT. Its protein product is CASSPSTPSSEAFF.

The chain has TRBV7-6 and TRBJ2-7; TRBD2 aligns across 12 bases. The CDR3 consists of 16 residues. Germline V gives CDR1 SGHVS, CDR2 FNYEAQ. J lost 7 bases, V lost 5 bases, and 12 bases had no gene match. The CDR3 coding sequence is TGTGCCAGCAGCCCCATGCTAGCGGGAGGGCCGGGTGAGCAGTACTTC. Translation: CASSPMLAGGPGEQYF.

This rearrangement joins TRBV5-6 to TRBJ2-6; 11 bases map to TRBD1. V lost 4 bases and J lost 0; bases outside the gene matches: 6. Germline CDR1 reads SGHDT; CDR2 reads YYEEEE. This CDR3 has 18 residues. The CDR3 nucleotides read TGTGCCAGCAGCGGGACCGGGACAGGGGGCTCTGGGGCCAACGTCCTGACTTTC. This gives the protein CASSGTGTGGSGANVLTF.

This sequence joins TRBV29-1 and TRBJ1-1; TRBD1 agrees at 7 bases. The CDR3 contains 15 residues. The germline V gene has CDR1 SQVTM and CDR2 ANQGSEA. The ends lost 5 bases at V and 0 bases at J; junction bases unmatched: 9. CDR3 in amino acids: CSVQTGATMNTEAFF. The CDR3 nucleotides read TGCAGCGTTCAAACAGGGGCGACCATGAACACTGAAGCTTTCTTT.

The chain links TRBV6-5 to TRBJ2-2, with D unresolved. Germline values: CDR1 MNHEY, CDR2 SVGAGI. This CDR3 comprises 14 residues. The V end lost 2 bases, the J end lost 1 base, and 5 bases lay between the germline ends. CDR3 protein: CASSYSQNTGELFF. The DNA for the CDR3 is TGTGCCAGCAGTTACAGCCAGAACACCGGGGAGCTGTTTTTT.

CDR3 residues: CASSARTSGFGELFF. The CDR3 bases are TGTGCCAGCAGCGCTCGGACTAGCGGATTCGGGGAGCTGTTTTTT. V and J are TRBV7-3 and TRBJ2-2; TRBD2 matches at 10 bases. Trimming took 5 bases from V and 7 from J; bases not matched to a gene: 7. Germline assignment: CDR1 SGHTA and CDR2 FQGTGA. This CDR3 has 15 residues.

The rearrangement uses TRBV27 and TRBJ1-2; D is perhaps TRBD1 (6 bases). The germline CDR1 and CDR2 sequences are MNHEY and SMNVEV (reference sequence). The CDR3 covers 15 residues. V dropped 6 bases and J dropped 0 bases, with 14 bases sitting between them. The CDR3 loop is CASRLGQNPNYGYTF. In DNA form, the CDR3 reads TGTGCCAGCAGACTCGGACAGAACCCTAACTATGGCTACACCTTC.

The gene calls are TRBV9 and TRBJ1-3; D is unclear. This CDR3 has 17 residues. CDR1 is SGDLS and CDR2 is YYNGEE in the germline V gene. With 0 bases removed from V and 4 bases from J, the gap between germline ends came to 17 bases. The CDR3 region is CASSVELHSQVGNTIYF. CDR3 nucleotide sequence: TGTGCCAGCAGCGTAGAGCTTCACAGTCAGGTGGGAAACACCATATATTTT.

The chain joins TRBV19 to TRBJ1-2; D unresolved. Trimming cost V 2 bases and J 8 bases, with 15 bases left between them. The CDR3 consists of 14 residues. Per germline, CDR1 LNHDA and CDR2 SQIVND (reference sequence). CDR3 region: CASSIWRRANGYTF. The DNA for the CDR3 is TGTGCCAGTAGTATATGGAGGCGGGCCAACGGCTACACCTTC.

Only one count was recorded for this clone. The CDR3 DNA sequence: TGTGCCAGCAGCGTAGATGGGACAGAACATGATGGCTACACCTTC. Protein product: CASSVDGTEHDGYTF. V and J are TRBV9 and TRBJ1-2, with 7 bases lining up with TRBD1. Unmatched junction bases numbered 8, after V lost 0 bases and J lost 6 bases. This CDR3 is built from 15 residues. Germline V gives CDR1 SGDLS, CDR2 YYNGEE.

This clone was picked up one time. CDR3: CASSSPGQVLSGNTIYF. CDR3 in DNA: TGTGCCAGCAGCTCCCCGGGACAGGTCCTCTCTGGAAACACCATATATTTT. This sequence joins TRBV9 and TRBJ1-3, with TRBD1 matching over 8 bases. The germline V gene has CDR1 SGDLS and CDR2 YYNGEE. The junction had 9 bases not matched to a gene; V was cut back by 4 bases and J by 0 bases. This CDR3 contains 17 residues.

The chain links TRBV11-2 to TRBJ2-5; 13 bases map to TRBD2. Trimming removed 0 bases from V and 5 bases from J; junction bases left unmatched: 3. The germline V gene encodes CDR1 SGHAT and CDR2 FQNNGV. The CDR3 contains 16 residues. The DNA for the CDR3 is TGTGCCAGCAGCTTAGAAGGACTAGCGGGAGAGGAGACCCAGTACTTC. Its translation: CASSLEGLAGEETQYF. Full variable domain (missing parts from reference TRBV11-2 and TRBJ2-5): EAGVAQSPRYKIIEKRQSVAFWCNPISGHATLYWYQQILGQGPKLLIQFQNNGVVDDSQLPKDRFSAERLKGVDSTLKIQPAKLEDSAVYLCASSLEGLAGEETQYFGPGTRLLVL.

This clone appeared a single time. This chain connects TRBV2 to TRBJ2-7; 8 bases are shared with TRBD1. CDR1 SNHLY and CDR2 FYNNEI come from the germline V gene. This CDR3 has 15 residues. The trim removed 7 bases at V and 1 base at J, leaving 9 bases unmatched. The CDR3 protein is CASTQSGTGSYEQYV. CDR3 in DNA: TGTGCCAGCACCCAGTCCGGGACAGGATCCTACGAGCAGTACGTC.

The rearrangement joins TRBV6-5 to TRBJ1-2; TRBD1 aligns across 11 bases. The CDR3 loop spans 14 amino acids. Trimming removed 2 bases from V and 10 bases from J; junction bases left unmatched: 6. The V gene's germline CDR1 is MNHEY and CDR2 SVGAGI. CDR3 sequence reads: CASSYPGTGGVYTF. The CDR3 nucleotides read TGTGCCAGCAGTTACCCCGGGACAGGGGGAGTCTACACCTTC.